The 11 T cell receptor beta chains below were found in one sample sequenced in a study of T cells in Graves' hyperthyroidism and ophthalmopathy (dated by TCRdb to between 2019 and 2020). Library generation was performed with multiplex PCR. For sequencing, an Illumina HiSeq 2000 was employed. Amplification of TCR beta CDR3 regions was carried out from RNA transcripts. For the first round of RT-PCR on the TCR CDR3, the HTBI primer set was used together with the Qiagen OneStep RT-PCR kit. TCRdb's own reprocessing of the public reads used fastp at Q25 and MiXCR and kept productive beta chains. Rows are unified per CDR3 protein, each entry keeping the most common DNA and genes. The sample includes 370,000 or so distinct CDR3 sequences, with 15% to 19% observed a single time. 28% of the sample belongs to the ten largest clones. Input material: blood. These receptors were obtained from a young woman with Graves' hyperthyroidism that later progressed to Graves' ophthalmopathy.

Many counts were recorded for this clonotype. CDR3 protein: CAWSGDLGDEQFF. The CDR3 DNA reads TGTGCCTGGAGTGGAGATCTCGGCGATGAGCAGTTCTTC. The V gene is TRBV30, the J gene TRBJ2-1; D is undetermined. This CDR3 has 13 amino acids. Trimming removed 1 base from V and 8 bases from J, with 12 bases in between. The germline gives CDR1 GTSNPN, CDR2 SVGIG (reference sequence).

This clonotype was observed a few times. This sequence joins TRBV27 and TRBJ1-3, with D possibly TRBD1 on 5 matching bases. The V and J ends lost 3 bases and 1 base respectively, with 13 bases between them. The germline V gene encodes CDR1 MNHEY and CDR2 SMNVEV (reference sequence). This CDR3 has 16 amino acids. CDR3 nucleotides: TGTGCCAGCAGTTTTATGACGACAGAATCTGGAAACACCATATATTTT. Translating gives CASSFMTTESGNTIYF.

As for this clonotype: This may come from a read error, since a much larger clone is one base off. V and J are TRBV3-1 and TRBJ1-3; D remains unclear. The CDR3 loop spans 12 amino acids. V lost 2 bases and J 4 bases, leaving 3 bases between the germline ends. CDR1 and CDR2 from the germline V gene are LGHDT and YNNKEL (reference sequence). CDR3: CASSQTGNTIYF. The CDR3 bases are TGTGCCAGCAGCCAAACCGGAAACACCATATATTTT.

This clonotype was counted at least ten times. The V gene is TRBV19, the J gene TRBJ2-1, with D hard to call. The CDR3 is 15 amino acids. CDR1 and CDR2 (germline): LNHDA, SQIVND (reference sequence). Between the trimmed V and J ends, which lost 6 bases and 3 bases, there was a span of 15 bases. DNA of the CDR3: TGTGCCAGTAGCGGTCCCCTATCGGTCTACAATGAGCAGTTCTTC. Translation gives CASSGPLSVYNEQFF.

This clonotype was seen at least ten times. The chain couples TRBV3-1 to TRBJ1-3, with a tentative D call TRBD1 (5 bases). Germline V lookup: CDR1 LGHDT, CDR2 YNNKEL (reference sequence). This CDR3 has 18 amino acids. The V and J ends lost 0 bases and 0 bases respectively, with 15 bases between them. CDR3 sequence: CASSQESGGGDSGNTIYF. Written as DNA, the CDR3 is TGTGCCAGCAGCCAAGAGTCTGGCGGGGGGGACTCTGGAAACACCATATATTTT.

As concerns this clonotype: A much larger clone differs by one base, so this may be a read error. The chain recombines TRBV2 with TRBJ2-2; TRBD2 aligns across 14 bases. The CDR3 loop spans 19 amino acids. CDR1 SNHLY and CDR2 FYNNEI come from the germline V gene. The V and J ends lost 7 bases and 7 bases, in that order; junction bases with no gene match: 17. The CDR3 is CASTHRGLAGAPGGGELFF. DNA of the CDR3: TGTGCCAGCACCCACCGGGGACTAGCGGGAGCCCCAGGAGGCGGGGAGCTGTTTTTT. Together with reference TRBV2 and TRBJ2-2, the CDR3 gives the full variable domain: EPEVTQTPSHQVTQMGQEVILRCVPISNHLYFYWYRQILGQKVEFLVSFYNNEISEKSEIFDDQFSVERPDGSNFTLKIRSTKLEDSAMYFCASTHRGLAGAPGGGELFFGEGSRLTVL.

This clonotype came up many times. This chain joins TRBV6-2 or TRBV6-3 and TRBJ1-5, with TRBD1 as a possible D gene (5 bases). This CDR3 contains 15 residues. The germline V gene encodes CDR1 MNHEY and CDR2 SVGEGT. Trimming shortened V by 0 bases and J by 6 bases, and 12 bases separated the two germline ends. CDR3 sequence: CASSYSSGPAQPQHF. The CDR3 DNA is TGTGCCAGCAGTTACTCGTCGGGGCCGGCTCAGCCCCAGCATTTT.

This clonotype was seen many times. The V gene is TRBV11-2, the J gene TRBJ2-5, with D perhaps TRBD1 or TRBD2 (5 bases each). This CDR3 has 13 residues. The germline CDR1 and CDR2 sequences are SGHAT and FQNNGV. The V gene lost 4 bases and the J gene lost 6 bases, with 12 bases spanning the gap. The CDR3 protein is CASSSRDGQTQYF. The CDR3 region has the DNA TGTGCCAGCAGCTCTAGGGACGGCCAGACCCAGTACTTC.

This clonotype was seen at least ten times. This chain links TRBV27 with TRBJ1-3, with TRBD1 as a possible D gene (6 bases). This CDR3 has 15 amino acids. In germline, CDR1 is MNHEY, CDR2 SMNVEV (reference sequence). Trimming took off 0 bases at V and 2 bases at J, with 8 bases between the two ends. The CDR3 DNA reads TGTGCCAGCAGTTTATCCCCAGGGGCTGGAAACACCATATATTTT. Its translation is CASSLSPGAGNTIYF.

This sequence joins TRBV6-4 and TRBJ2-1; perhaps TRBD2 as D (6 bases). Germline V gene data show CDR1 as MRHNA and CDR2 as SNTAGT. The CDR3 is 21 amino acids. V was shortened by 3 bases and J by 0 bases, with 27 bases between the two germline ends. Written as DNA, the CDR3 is TGTGCCAGCAGTGAAGACATGCGTCAAGCGGGTGGGAGAATCTCCTACAATGAGCAGTTCTTC. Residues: CASSEDMRQAGGRISYNEQFF.

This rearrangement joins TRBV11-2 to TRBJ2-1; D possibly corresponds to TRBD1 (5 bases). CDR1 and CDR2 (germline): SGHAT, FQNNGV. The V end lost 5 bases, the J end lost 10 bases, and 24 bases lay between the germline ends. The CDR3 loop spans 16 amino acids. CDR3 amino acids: CASSPLVSRVKGEQFF. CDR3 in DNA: TGTGCCAGCAGCCCACTGGTATCCAGGGTGAAAGGAGAGCAGTTCTTC.